The clone carrying this T cell receptor (beta chain) turned up a few times. The CDR3 runs 14 residues. The V end lost 6 bases, the J end lost 1 base, and 13 bases lay between the germline ends. Germline CDR1 and CDR2: SGDLS and YYNGEE. One entry per CDR3 protein results from TCRdb running MiXCR on the RT-PCR reads. The sample lists hundreds of thousands of distinct CDR3 sequences, approximately 15% seen once, with 3.6% in the top ten. Sequenced input: memory CD4+ T cells from blood. The rearrangement uses TRBV9 and TRBJ2-5; D gene unclear. The clonotype comes from a female donor in good health, serving as a healthy control. CDR3 DNA sequence: TGTGCCAGCAACGAAAACAGTCTCCAAGAGACCCAGTACTTC. Amino acid sequence: CASNENSLQETQYF.